Listed below are T cell receptor beta chains from one sample, sequenced in a study of shared clonotypes between healthy human individuals. The table came from immunoSEQ multiplex PCR; TCRdb's copy has only in-frame clones and leaves some out. The top ten hold under 2% of the sample, which has some 2,100,000 clones, 85% to 95% seen once. The specimen was naive CD8+ T cells from PBMCs. These receptors originate from a man aged 18 to 30 in good health. Some clones in this sample may be carry-over from other donors' samples. Both conserved end residues are part of each CDR3. Fields, in order: CDR3 DNA, CDR3 protein, CDR3 length, J gene, D gene, V gene, clone size. D genes are given only for firm matches. Clone size is shown for a subset of rows, as once, few, many or a class of expanded clone.

cdr3_nt: TGTGCCAGCAGCTCTCGACTAGCGGGAGCCTACGAGCAGTACTTC
cdr3_aa: CASSSRLAGAYEQYF
cdr3_length: 15
j_call: TRBJ2-7
d_call: TRBD2
v_call: TRBV11-2
clone_size: once

cdr3_nt: TGCGCCACTGCGCCTTCTTCCTACAATGAGCAGTTCTTC
cdr3_aa: CATAPSSYNEQFF
cdr3_length: 13
j_call: TRBJ2-1
d_call: .
v_call: TRBV5-1
clone_size: .

cdr3_nt: TGTGCCAGCAGTTTATGGGGGGCGCGGTTCCAAGAGACCCAGTACTTC
cdr3_aa: CASSLWGARFQETQYF
cdr3_length: 16
j_call: TRBJ2-5
d_call: .
v_call: TRBV28
clone_size: .

cdr3_nt: TGTGCCAGCAGTTTACGGCGGGATGAGCAGTTCTTC
cdr3_aa: CASSLRRDEQFF
cdr3_length: 12
j_call: TRBJ2-1
d_call: .
v_call: TRBV28
clone_size: .

cdr3_nt: TGTGCCAGCAGTTCCAATTTAGGGGTCCCACCCCGGGAGTACTTC
cdr3_aa: CASSSNLGVPPREYF
cdr3_length: 15
j_call: TRBJ2-7
d_call: .
v_call: TRBV27
clone_size: .

cdr3_nt: TGTGCCAGCAGTTACGTAGGGGCCAGAACCTACGAGCAGTACTTC
cdr3_aa: CASSYVGARTYEQYF
cdr3_length: 15
j_call: TRBJ2-7
d_call: .
v_call: TRBV6-5
clone_size: .

cdr3_nt: TGTGCCGGCCAGGGGGCGCATGGCTACACCTTC
cdr3_aa: CAGQGAHGYTF
cdr3_length: 11
j_call: TRBJ1-2
d_call: TRBD1
v_call: TRBV2
clone_size: .

cdr3_nt: TGTGCCATCAGCCGGGGACCGGGCCAAGAGACCCAGTACTTC
cdr3_aa: CAISRGPGQETQYF
cdr3_length: 14
j_call: TRBJ2-5
d_call: .
v_call: TRBV10-3
clone_size: .

cdr3_nt: TGTGCCAGCAGGAGACTAGCGGGGGACCAAGAGACCCAGTACTTC
cdr3_aa: CASRRLAGDQETQYF
cdr3_length: 15
j_call: TRBJ2-5
d_call: TRBD2
v_call: TRBV6-5
clone_size: .

cdr3_nt: TGTGCCACCTCTGGTCTAGCGTATAGCTCCTACAATGAGCAGTTCTTC
cdr3_aa: CATSGLAYSSYNEQFF
cdr3_length: 16
j_call: TRBJ2-1
d_call: .
v_call: TRBV27
clone_size: .

cdr3_nt: TGTGCCATCAGTGAGAGTCAGGGAGGAACGCACGAGCAGTACTTC
cdr3_aa: CAISESQGGTHEQYF
cdr3_length: 15
j_call: TRBJ2-7
d_call: .
v_call: TRBV10-3
clone_size: .

cdr3_nt: TGCGCCAGCAGCCAAGCTCAGGGCATTCAAGAGACCCAGTACTTC
cdr3_aa: CASSQAQGIQETQYF
cdr3_length: 15
j_call: TRBJ2-5
d_call: .
v_call: TRBV4-3
clone_size: .

cdr3_nt: TGTGCCAGCAGCCAAGCTCTGCTAGCCAAAAACATTCAGTACTTC
cdr3_aa: CASSQALLAKNIQYF
cdr3_length: 15
j_call: TRBJ2-4
d_call: .
v_call: TRBV4-2
clone_size: .

cdr3_nt: TGCAGCGTTGAAAAGGGGACTAGCATCGGGCAGTACTTC
cdr3_aa: CSVEKGTSIGQYF
cdr3_length: 13
j_call: TRBJ2-7
d_call: TRBD2
v_call: TRBV29-1
clone_size: .

cdr3_nt: TGTGCCAGCAGCTTAGTGACAGGGGGCAGGAACGAGCAGTACTTC
cdr3_aa: CASSLVTGGRNEQYF
cdr3_length: 15
j_call: TRBJ2-7
d_call: TRBD1
v_call: TRBV7-2
clone_size: .

cdr3_nt: TGTGCCAGCAGCCCCGAAGCGGTTGAGCAGTACTTC
cdr3_aa: CASSPEAVEQYF
cdr3_length: 12
j_call: TRBJ2-7
d_call: .
v_call: TRBV7-2
clone_size: .

cdr3_nt: TGCAGCGTTGAAGATGGCGGGACCGGGATCTACGAGCAGTACTTC
cdr3_aa: CSVEDGGTGIYEQYF
cdr3_length: 15
j_call: TRBJ2-7
d_call: .
v_call: TRBV29-1
clone_size: .

cdr3_nt: TGTGCCACCTGGGACAGGGAGGCCACCGGGGAGCTGTTTTTT
cdr3_aa: CATWDREATGELFF
cdr3_length: 14
j_call: TRBJ2-2
d_call: TRBD1
v_call: TRBV2
clone_size: .

cdr3_nt: TGTGCCAGCAGCACAACGACAGGAACCTACGAGCAGTACTTC
cdr3_aa: CASSTTTGTYEQYF
cdr3_length: 14
j_call: TRBJ2-7
d_call: .
v_call: TRBV7-9
clone_size: .

cdr3_nt: TGTGCCAGTAGTTACAGTGGAATGTTGAGCAATCAGCCCCAGCATTTT
cdr3_aa: CASSYSGMLSNQPQHF
cdr3_length: 16
j_call: TRBJ1-5
d_call: .
v_call: TRBV19
clone_size: few

cdr3_nt: TGTGCCAGCAGCTTATCGGGATCACAGGGGGCGATGAACACTGAAGCTTTCTTT
cdr3_aa: CASSLSGSQGAMNTEAFF
cdr3_length: 18
j_call: TRBJ1-1
d_call: TRBD1
v_call: TRBV11-2
clone_size: .

cdr3_nt: TGCGCCAGCAGCCAATATACCAATCAGCCCCAGCATTTT
cdr3_aa: CASSQYTNQPQHF
cdr3_length: 13
j_call: TRBJ1-5
d_call: .
v_call: TRBV4-3
clone_size: .

cdr3_nt: TGTGCCAGCAGCGGGGGCTGGGGGCGGAGCGTCCTCAATCGGAGTGAGCAGTTCTTC
cdr3_aa: CASSGGWGRSVLNRSEQFF
cdr3_length: 19
j_call: TRBJ2-1
d_call: .
v_call: TRBV9
clone_size: once

cdr3_nt: TGCGCCAGCAGCCCAGCCTACGGGGCGAACACTGAAGCTTTCTTT
cdr3_aa: CASSPAYGANTEAFF
cdr3_length: 15
j_call: TRBJ1-1
d_call: .
v_call: TRBV5-1
clone_size: .

cdr3_nt: TGTGCCAGCAGCCCCGGACAGGGGAGAGGGGATTACTACGAGCAGTACTTC
cdr3_aa: CASSPGQGRGDYYEQYF
cdr3_length: 17
j_call: TRBJ2-7
d_call: TRBD1
v_call: TRBV27
clone_size: .

cdr3_nt: TGTGCCGGAGCCCTAGCGGGAGTTTCCAATGAGCAGTTCTTC
cdr3_aa: CAGALAGVSNEQFF
cdr3_length: 14
j_call: TRBJ2-1
d_call: TRBD2
v_call: TRBV13
clone_size: .

cdr3_nt: TGTGCCAGCAGCCCGAACAGGGGAAACACCGGGGAGCTGTTTTTT
cdr3_aa: CASSPNRGNTGELFF
cdr3_length: 15
j_call: TRBJ2-2
d_call: TRBD1
v_call: TRBV7-6
clone_size: once

cdr3_nt: TGTGCCAGCAGCTTAGTGGCGGACCCCTCAAGCAATCAGCCCCAGCATTTT
cdr3_aa: CASSLVADPSSNQPQHF
cdr3_length: 17
j_call: TRBJ1-5
d_call: .
v_call: TRBV7-8
clone_size: .

cdr3_nt: TGTGCCAGCAGCGGCTGGGACCAGAACACTGAAGCTTTCTTT
cdr3_aa: CASSGWDQNTEAFF
cdr3_length: 14
j_call: TRBJ1-1
d_call: .
v_call: TRBV7-9
clone_size: .

cdr3_nt: TGTGCCAGCAGTTTACTCTCTAAAAACTATGGCTACACCTTC
cdr3_aa: CASSLLSKNYGYTF
cdr3_length: 14
j_call: TRBJ1-2
d_call: .
v_call: TRBV27
clone_size: .

cdr3_nt: TGTGCCGGTGGCCCCACAGATACGCAGTATTTT
cdr3_aa: CAGGPTDTQYF
cdr3_length: 11
j_call: TRBJ2-3
d_call: .
v_call: TRBV28
clone_size: .

cdr3_nt: TGTGCCAGCAGTGATATCCACTACAATGAGCAGTTCTTC
cdr3_aa: CASSDIHYNEQFF
cdr3_length: 13
j_call: TRBJ2-1
d_call: .
v_call: TRBV6-1
clone_size: .

cdr3_nt: TGTGCCAGTAGTATAGATGGGGCTGCTAACTATGGCTACACCTTC
cdr3_aa: CASSIDGAANYGYTF
cdr3_length: 15
j_call: TRBJ1-2
d_call: .
v_call: TRBV19
clone_size: .

cdr3_nt: TGTGCCTGCCTGGATGGAGGGGGCGAAGGTACGCAGTATTTT
cdr3_aa: CACLDGGGEGTQYF
cdr3_length: 14
j_call: TRBJ2-3
d_call: .
v_call: TRBV30
clone_size: .

cdr3_nt: TGTGCCAGCAGTTTATCGAGGGGATGGGGAGAGACCCAGTACTTC
cdr3_aa: CASSLSRGWGETQYF
cdr3_length: 15
j_call: TRBJ2-5
d_call: .
v_call: TRBV27
clone_size: .